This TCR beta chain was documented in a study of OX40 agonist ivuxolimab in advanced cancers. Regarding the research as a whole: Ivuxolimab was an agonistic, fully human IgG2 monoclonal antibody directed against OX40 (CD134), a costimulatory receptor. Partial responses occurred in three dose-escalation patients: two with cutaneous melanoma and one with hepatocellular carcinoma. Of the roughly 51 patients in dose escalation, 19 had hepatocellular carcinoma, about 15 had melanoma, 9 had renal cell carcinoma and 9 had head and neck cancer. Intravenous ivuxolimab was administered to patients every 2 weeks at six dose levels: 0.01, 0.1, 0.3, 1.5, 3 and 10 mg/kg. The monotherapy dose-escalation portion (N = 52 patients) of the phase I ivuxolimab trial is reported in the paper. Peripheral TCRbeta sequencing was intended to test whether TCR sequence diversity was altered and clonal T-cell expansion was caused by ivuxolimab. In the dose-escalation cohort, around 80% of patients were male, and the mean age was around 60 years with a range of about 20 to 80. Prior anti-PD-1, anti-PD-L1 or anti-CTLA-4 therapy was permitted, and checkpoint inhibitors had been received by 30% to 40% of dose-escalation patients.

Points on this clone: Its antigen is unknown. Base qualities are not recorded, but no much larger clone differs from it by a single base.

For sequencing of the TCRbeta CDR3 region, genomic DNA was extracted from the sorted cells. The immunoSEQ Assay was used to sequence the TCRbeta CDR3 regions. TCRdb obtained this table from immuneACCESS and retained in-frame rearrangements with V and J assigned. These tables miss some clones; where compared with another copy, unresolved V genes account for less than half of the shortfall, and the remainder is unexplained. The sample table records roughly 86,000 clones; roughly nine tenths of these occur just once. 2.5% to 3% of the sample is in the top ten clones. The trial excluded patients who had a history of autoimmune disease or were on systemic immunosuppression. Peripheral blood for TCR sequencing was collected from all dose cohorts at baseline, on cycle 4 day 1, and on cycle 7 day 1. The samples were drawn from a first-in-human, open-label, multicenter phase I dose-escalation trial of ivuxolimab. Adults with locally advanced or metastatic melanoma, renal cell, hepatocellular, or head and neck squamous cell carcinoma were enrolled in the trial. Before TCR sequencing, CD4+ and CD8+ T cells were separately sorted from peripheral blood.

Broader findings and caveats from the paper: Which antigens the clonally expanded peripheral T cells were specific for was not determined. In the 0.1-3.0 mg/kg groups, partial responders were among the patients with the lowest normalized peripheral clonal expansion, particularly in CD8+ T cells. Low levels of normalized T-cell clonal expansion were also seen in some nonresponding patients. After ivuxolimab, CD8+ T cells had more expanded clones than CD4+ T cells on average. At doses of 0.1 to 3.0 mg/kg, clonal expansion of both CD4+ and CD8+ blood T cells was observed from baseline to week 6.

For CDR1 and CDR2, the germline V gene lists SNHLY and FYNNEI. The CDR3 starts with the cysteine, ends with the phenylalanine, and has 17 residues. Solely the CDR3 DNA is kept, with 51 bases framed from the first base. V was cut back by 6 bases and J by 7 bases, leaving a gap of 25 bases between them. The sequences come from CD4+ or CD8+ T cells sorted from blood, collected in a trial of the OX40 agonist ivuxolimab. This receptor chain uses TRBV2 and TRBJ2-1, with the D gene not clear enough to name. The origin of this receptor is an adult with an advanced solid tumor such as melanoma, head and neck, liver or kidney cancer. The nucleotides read TGTGCCAGCAGCTTTAGAGTTAAGGCTTTGAGTCTGAATGAGCAGTTCTTC. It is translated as CASSFRVKALSLNEQFF. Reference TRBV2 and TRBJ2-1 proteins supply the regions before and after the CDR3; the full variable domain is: EPEVTQTPSHQVTQMGQEVILRCVPISNHLYFYWYRQILGQKVEFLVSFYNNEISEKSEIFDDQFSVERPDGSNFTLKIRSTKLEDSAMYFCASSFRVKALSLNEQFFGPGTRLTVL.